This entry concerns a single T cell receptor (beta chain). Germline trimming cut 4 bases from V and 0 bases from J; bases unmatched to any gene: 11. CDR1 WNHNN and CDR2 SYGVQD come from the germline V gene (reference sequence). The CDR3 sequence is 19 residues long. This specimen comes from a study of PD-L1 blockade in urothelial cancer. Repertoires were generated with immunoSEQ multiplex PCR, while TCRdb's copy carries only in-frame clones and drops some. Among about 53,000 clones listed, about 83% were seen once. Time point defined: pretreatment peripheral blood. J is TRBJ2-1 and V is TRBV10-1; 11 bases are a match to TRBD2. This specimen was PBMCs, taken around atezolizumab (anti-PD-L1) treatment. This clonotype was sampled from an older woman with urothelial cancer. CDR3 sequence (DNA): TGCGCCAGCAGTGGAAGCGGGGTAGCGGGAGGGAGCTCCTACAATGAGCAGTTCTTC. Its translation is CASSGSGVAGGSSYNEQFF.